These 10 T cell receptor beta chains were sequenced from one sample in a study of Ad26.COV2.S vaccination and SARS-CoV-2 variants. Repertoires were generated with immunoSEQ multiplex PCR, while TCRdb's copy carries only in-frame clones and drops some. The sample records about 350,000 clones, about 92% being singletons. Source: peripheral blood, taken after recovery from COVID-19. Receptor source: a human donor who had recovered from COVID-19.

CDR3 amino acids: CASSVAASDTGELFF. In DNA form, the CDR3 reads TGTGCCAGCAGCGTAGCTGCTAGTGACACCGGGGAGCTGTTTTTT. This chain links TRBV9 with TRBJ2-2; D remains unclear. V shed 0 bases and J shed 3 bases, with 9 bases lying between them. Germline lookup yields CDR1 SGDLS and CDR2 YYNGEE. The CDR3 has 15 amino acids. The variable domain in full, with the rest retrieved from reference TRBV9 and TRBJ2-2, is DSGVTQTPKHLITATGQRVTLRCSPRSGDLSVYWYQQSLDQGLQFLIQYYNGEERAKGNILERFSAQQFPDLHSELNLSSLELGDSALYFCASSVAASDTGELFFGEGSRLTVL.

The chain has TRBV12-3 or TRBV12-4 and TRBJ2-7; unclear D gene. V was cut by 3 bases and J by 3 bases, with 9 bases left in between. The CDR3 runs to 13 residues. The DNA for the CDR3 is TGTGCCAGCAGTTTTAGCACAGTCTACGAGCAGTACTTC. The encoded protein is CASSFSTVYEQYF.

The CDR3 coding sequence is TGTGCCAGTAGTATACGACAGGGGGAACTTAATCAGCCCCAGCATTTT. It is translated as CASSIRQGELNQPQHF. This chain links TRBV19 with TRBJ1-5; TRBD1 agrees at 9 bases. V lost 2 bases to trimming and J lost 4 bases; unmatched junction nucleotides: 6. CDR1 is LNHDA, CDR2 SQIVND, per germline (reference sequence). The CDR3 totals 16 residues. Using reference TRBV19 and TRBJ1-5 for the parts outside the CDR3, the full variable domain is DGGITQSPKYLFRKEGQNVTLSCEQNLNHDAMYWYRQDPGQGLRLIYYSQIVNDFQKGDIAEGYSVSREKKESFPLTVTSAQKNPTAFYLCASSIRQGELNQPQHFGDGTRLSIL.

The sample holds one count of this clone. The rearrangement uses TRBV5-5 and TRBJ2-1; D possibly corresponds to TRBD2 (5 bases). The CDR3 has 13 residues. Deletions cut 4 bases from V and 5 bases from J, with 10 bases between. Germline-derived CDR1 and CDR2 are SGHKS and YYEKEE (reference sequence). The CDR3 is CASSLAPHNEQFF. The CDR3 DNA is TGTGCCAGCAGCCTAGCCCCCCACAATGAGCAGTTCTTC.

The gene calls are TRBV7-2 and TRBJ2-3; no definite D call. This CDR3 comprises 13 residues. CDR1 and CDR2 (germline): SGHTA, FQGNSA. V lost 1 base and J 6 bases, leaving 8 bases between the germline ends. CDR3 sequence: CASSLGTSDTQYF. DNA of the CDR3: TGTGCCAGCAGCTTAGGTACTTCTGATACGCAGTATTTT.

CDR3 sequence: CASSEEGQGSYEQYF. The CDR3 nucleotides are TGTGCCAGCAGTGAAGAGGGACAGGGGTCCTACGAGCAGTACTTC. The chain combines TRBV2 with TRBJ2-7, with 10 bases that match TRBD1. This CDR3 contains 15 residues. J lost 1 base, V lost 1 base, and 1 base had no gene match. Germline V gene lookup returns CDR1 SNHLY and CDR2 FYNNEI. Full variable domain (outside the CDR3, taken from reference TRBV2 and TRBJ2-7): EPEVTQTPSHQVTQMGQEVILRCVPISNHLYFYWYRQILGQKVEFLVSFYNNEISEKSEIFDDQFSVERPDGSNFTLKIRSTKLEDSAMYFCASSEEGQGSYEQYFGPGTRLTVT.

This clone was seen a handful of times. The gene calls are TRBV6-2 or TRBV6-3 and TRBJ1-5, with TRBD1 as a possible D gene (6 bases). Trimming removed 0 bases from V and 0 bases from J, with 18 bases in between. Per the germline V gene, CDR1 is MNHEY and CDR2 is SVGEGT. The CDR3 contains 19 residues. The CDR3 DNA sequence: TGTGCCAGCAGTTACTCTATCGGGGGGGGCGTCTCTAGCAATCAGCCCCAGCATTTT. This translates into CASSYSIGGGVSSNQPQHF.

The J gene is TRBJ2-5, the V gene TRBV13; TRBD1 agrees at 7 bases. The CDR3 contains 13 residues. J was trimmed by 5 bases and V by 6 bases; bases with no gene match: 6. Per germline, CDR1 PRHDT and CDR2 FYEKMQ (reference sequence). This CDR3 reads CASSTGQEETQYF. CDR3 in DNA: TGTGCCAGCAGTACAGGACAGGAGGAGACCCAGTACTTC. Using reference TRBV13 and TRBJ2-5 for the parts outside the CDR3, the full variable domain is AAGVIQSPRHLIKEKRETATLKCYPIPRHDTVYWYQQGPGQDPQFLISFYEKMQSDKGSIPDRFSAQQFSDYHSELNMSSLELGDSALYFCASSTGQEETQYFGPGTRLLVL.

The V call is TRBV5-6, the J call TRBJ1-1; 8 bases map to TRBD1. The CDR3 is 16 amino acids. In germline, CDR1 is SGHDT, CDR2 YYEEEE. The V and J ends lost 0 bases and 6 bases, in that order; junction bases with no gene match: 10. CDR3 DNA sequence: TGTGCCAGCAGCTTGGCAATGGACAGGGTGGGCGCTGAAGCTTTCTTT. Translated, it gives CASSLAMDRVGAEAFF. The full variable domain, completed using reference TRBV5-6 and TRBJ1-1, is DAGVTQSPTHLIKTRGQQVTLRCSPKSGHDTVSWYQQALGQGPQFIFQYYEEEERQRGNFPDRFSGHQFPNYSSELNVNALLLGDSALYLCASSLAMDRVGAEAFFGQGTRLTVV.

This chain connects TRBV2 to TRBJ1-2; D is unresolved. The germline V gene encodes CDR1 SNHLY and CDR2 FYNNEI. Trimming took 7 bases from V and 7 from J, leaving 7 bases between them. The CDR3 runs to 10 residues. CDR3 loop: CASNQAGYTF. CDR3 bases: TGTGCCAGCAACCAGGCTGGCTACACCTTC.